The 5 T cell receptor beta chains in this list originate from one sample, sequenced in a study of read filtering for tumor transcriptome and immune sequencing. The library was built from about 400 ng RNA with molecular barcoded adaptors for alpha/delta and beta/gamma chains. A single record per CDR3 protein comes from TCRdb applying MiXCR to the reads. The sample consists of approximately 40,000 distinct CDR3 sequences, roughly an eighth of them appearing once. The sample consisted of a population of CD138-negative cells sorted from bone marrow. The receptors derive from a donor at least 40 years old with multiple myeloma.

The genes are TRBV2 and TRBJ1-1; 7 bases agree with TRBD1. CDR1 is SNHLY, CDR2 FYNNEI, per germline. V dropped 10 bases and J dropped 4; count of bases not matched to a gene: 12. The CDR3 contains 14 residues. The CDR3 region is CATQTGYGFTEAFF. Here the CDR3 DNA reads TGTGCCACCCAGACAGGGTACGGGTTCACTGAAGCTTTCTTT.

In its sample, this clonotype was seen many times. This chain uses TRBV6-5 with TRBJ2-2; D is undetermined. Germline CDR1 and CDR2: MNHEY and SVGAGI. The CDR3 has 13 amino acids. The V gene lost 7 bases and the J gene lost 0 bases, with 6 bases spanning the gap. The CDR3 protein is CASTAANTGELFF. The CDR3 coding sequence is TGTGCCAGCACAGCAGCGAACACCGGGGAGCTGTTTTTT.

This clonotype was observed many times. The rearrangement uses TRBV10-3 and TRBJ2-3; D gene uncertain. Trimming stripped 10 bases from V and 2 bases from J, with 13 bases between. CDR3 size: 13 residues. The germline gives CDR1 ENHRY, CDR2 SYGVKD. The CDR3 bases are TGTGCCACCGCGCAGCCTAACACAGATACGCAGTATTTT. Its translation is CATAQPNTDTQYF.

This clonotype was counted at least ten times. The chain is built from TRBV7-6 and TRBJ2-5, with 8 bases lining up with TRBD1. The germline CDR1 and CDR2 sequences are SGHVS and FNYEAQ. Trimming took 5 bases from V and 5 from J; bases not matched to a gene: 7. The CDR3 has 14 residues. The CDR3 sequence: CASSQQGDAETQYF. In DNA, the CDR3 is TGTGCCAGCAGCCAACAGGGGGATGCGGAGACCCAGTACTTC.

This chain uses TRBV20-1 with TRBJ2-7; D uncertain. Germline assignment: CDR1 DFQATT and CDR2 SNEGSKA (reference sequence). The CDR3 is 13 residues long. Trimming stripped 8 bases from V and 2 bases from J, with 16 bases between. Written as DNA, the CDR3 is TGCAGTACTGCTCCTCAGGTTACCTACGAGCAGTACTTC. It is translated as CSTAPQVTYEQYF.